These T cell receptor beta chains were read from a single sample in a study of OX40 agonist ivuxolimab in advanced cancers. Clones were sequenced by immunoSEQ multiplex PCR, and TCRdb holds only the in-frame ones, with some missing. The profile shows fewer than 100,000 clones, about 94% of them singletons. Material: CD4+ or CD8+ T cells sorted from blood, obtained in a trial of the OX40 agonist ivuxolimab. These TCRs come from an adult with an advanced solid tumor such as melanoma, head and neck, liver or kidney cancer. CDR3s include the opening cysteine and the closing phenylalanine or tryptophan. A D gene is named only where the DNA matches it firmly. Size values are once, few and many counts, or a class for expanded clones, and some rows have none.

J gene	V gene	D gene	clone size	CDR3 DNA	CDR3 protein
TRBJ2-3	TRBV27	-	-	TGTGCCAGCAGTTTACGGGCTAGCGCGGCAGATACGCAGTATTTT	CASSLRASAADTQYF
TRBJ2-4	TRBV7-6	TRBD1	-	TGTGCCAGCAGCTCCATGCAGGGGGCAGACAAAAACATTCAGTACTTC	CASSSMQGADKNIQYF
TRBJ1-1	TRBV5-1	TRBD1	-	TGCGCCAGCAGCCAGGAGCGGACAGGGGGCACTGAAGCTTTCTTT	CASSQERTGGTEAFF
TRBJ1-2	TRBV5-6	TRBD1	-	TGTGCCAGCAGCTTGGACACGGGACAGGGACCTGGCTACACCTTC	CASSLDTGQGPGYTF
TRBJ2-2	TRBV5-1	TRBD2	-	TGCGCCAGCAGCTTACGACTCGCGGGGGGGCCTACCGGGGAGCTGTTTTTT	CASSLRLAGGPTGELFF
TRBJ1-5	TRBV10-2	TRBD1	-	TGCGCCAGCAGTGGGGACAGTACCAATCAGCCCCAGCATTTT	CASSGDSTNQPQHF
TRBJ1-5	TRBV6-5	-	-	TGTGCCAGCAGTTACTCCCCGTATGATCAGCCCCAGCATTTT	CASSYSPYDQPQHF
TRBJ1-1	TRBV7-8	-	-	TGTGCCAGCAGCTTAGGTCGGAACACTGAAGCTTTCTTT	CASSLGRNTEAFF
TRBJ2-1	TRBV5-1	-	-	TGCGCCAGCAGCCCAGGGGTCGAGCAGTTCTTC	CASSPGVEQFF
TRBJ2-3	TRBV5-1	-	-	TGCGCCAGCAGCTTTGGACAATCTAGCACAGATACGCAGTATTTT	CASSFGQSSTDTQYF
TRBJ2-7	TRBV9	TRBD2	-	TGTGCCAGCAGCGAGCTAGCGGGGGGCACCTACGAGCAGTACTTC	CASSELAGGTYEQYF
TRBJ2-2	TRBV11-3	-	-	TGTGCCAGCAGCTTAGGCCAGCCAGCGAACACCGGGGAGCTGTTTTTT	CASSLGQPANTGELFF
TRBJ2-1	TRBV15	-	-	TGTGCCACCAGCAGAGGTGGACAGTCGTACAATGAGCAGTTCTTC	CATSRGGQSYNEQFF
TRBJ1-1	TRBV5-1	-	-	TGCGCCAGCAGCCCGCCGGACACAAACACTGAAGCTTTCTTT	CASSPPDTNTEAFF
TRBJ2-2	TRBV6-5	TRBD1	once	TGTGCCAGCAGTTACTGGGGACAGGGTACCACCGGGGAGCTGTTTTTT	CASSYWGQGTTGELFF
TRBJ1-2	TRBV5-4	-	-	TGTGCCAGCAGCTTGGGTGGACAGACCTATGGCTACACCTTC	CASSLGGQTYGYTF
TRBJ2-3	TRBV27	-	-	TGTGCCAGCAGTCCCGGACTGTTCTCAGATACGCAGTATTTT	CASSPGLFSDTQYF
TRBJ2-7	TRBV9	TRBD2	-	TGTGCCAGCAGCGTAAGTGGCGGGGGTGCGTACGAGCAGTACTTC	CASSVSGGGAYEQYF
TRBJ2-1	TRBV29-1	TRBD1	-	TGCAGCGTTGAACGTGACAGGGGGCGCAGGTATGAGCAGTTCTTC	CSVERDRGRRYEQFF
TRBJ2-2	TRBV29-1	TRBD1	-	TGCAGTGGGGGGACAGGGGACACCACCGGGGAGCTGTTTTTT	CSGGTGDTTGELFF
TRBJ1-1	TRBV7-9	-	few	TGTGCCAGCAGCCAAGGGTCAGGGAACACTGAAGCTTTCTTT	CASSQGSGNTEAFF
TRBJ1-2	TRBV27	-	-	TGTGCCAGCAGTATGGCGGATTTTTATGGCTACACCTTC	CASSMADFYGYTF
TRBJ1-4	TRBV4-1	-	-	TGCGCCAGCAGCCAGAACAGCGACGCAACTAATGAAAAACTGTTTTTT	CASSQNSDATNEKLFF
TRBJ1-2	TRBV2	-	-	TGTGCCAGGGACAGTTCAGAAAGTTATGGCTACACCTTC	CARDSSESYGYTF
TRBJ2-5	TRBV4-1	TRBD1	-	TGCGCCAGCAGCCACGGGACAGGAAGCCAAGAGACCCAGTACTTC	CASSHGTGSQETQYF
TRBJ2-3	TRBV6-5	-	-	TGTGCCAGCAGTCCGGGTGGCGATACGCAGTATTTT	CASSPGGDTQYF
TRBJ1-1	TRBV11-2	-	once	TGTGCCAGCAGTTACGTCGCAGGAGGCACTGAAGCTTTCTTT	CASSYVAGGTEAFF
TRBJ2-1	TRBV9	TRBD2	-	TGTGCCAGCAGCGTAAGCGGTGGCGGGGGGGCCAATGAGCAGTTCTTC	CASSVSGGGGANEQFF
TRBJ2-1	TRBV7-8	-	once	TGTGCCAGCAGCTTAAGTTTTTACCCCATTGAAGAGCAGTTCTTC	CASSLSFYPIEEQFF
TRBJ2-7	TRBV10-3	TRBD2	-	TGTGCCATCAGTGAGGCAGCGGGGGGGCCCTACGAGCAGTACTTC	CAISEAAGGPYEQYF
TRBJ1-2	TRBV15	-	-	TGTGCCACCAGCAGCTGGATGGGGCTTGTCGGTGGCTACACCTTC	CATSSWMGLVGGYTF
TRBJ1-2	TRBV7-9	-	-	TGTGCCAGCAGCTTAAGGGGGGACTATGGCTACACCTTC	CASSLRGDYGYTF
TRBJ2-5	TRBV11-2	TRBD2	-	TGTGCCAGCAGCACTGGGACTAGCGGGGTGTACCAAGAGACCCAGTACTTC	CASSTGTSGVYQETQYF
TRBJ2-1	TRBV27	TRBD2	-	TGTGCCAGCAGTTTATCGGGGGAGGGTTCCTACAATGAGCAGTTCTTC	CASSLSGEGSYNEQFF
TRBJ1-1	TRBV4-3	-	once	TGCGCCAGCAGCCAAGAGTGGCCAGGGGCTAGCACTGAAGCTTTCTTT	CASSQEWPGASTEAFF
TRBJ1-1	TRBV14	-	-	TGTGCCAGCAGCCAAGGTTCTCGGGCCAACACTGAAGCTTTCTTT	CASSQGSRANTEAFF
TRBJ2-7	TRBV5-4	-	-	TGTGCCAGCAGCTTGACAGGGCAGACCTACGAGCAGTACTTC	CASSLTGQTYEQYF
TRBJ1-2	TRBV6-1	-	-	TGTGCCAGCAGTGAATTTGAGGGTAACTATGGCTACACCTTC	CASSEFEGNYGYTF
TRBJ1-1	TRBV4-1	-	-	TGCGCCAGCAGCCGCGATGGGATGAACACTGAAGCTTTCTTT	CASSRDGMNTEAFF
TRBJ1-2	TRBV7-9	-	-	TGTGCCAGCAGCCGTCTCGAAAGAACACCTACAGGGACGGCCTATGGCTACACCTTC	CASSRLERTPTGTAYGYTF
TRBJ2-7	TRBV7-9	TRBD2	-	TGTGCCAGCAGCTTAAGCGGGAGAGCCACGGGGGAGCAGTACTTC	CASSLSGRATGEQYF
TRBJ1-5	TRBV27	-	-	TGTGCCAGCAGTCCTACAGGTAGCAATCAGCCCCAGCATTTT	CASSPTGSNQPQHF
TRBJ1-1	TRBV27	-	-	TGTGCCAGCAGTTTGAGGAGGAACACTGAAGCTTTCTTT	CASSLRRNTEAFF
TRBJ2-2	TRBV18	TRBD1	-	TGTGCCAGCTCACCCGCCTCCGGGACAGGGGCCGGGGAGCTGTTTTTT	CASSPASGTGAGELFF
TRBJ2-5	TRBV14	-	-	TGTGCCAGCAGCCCGTCATTCGGGGAGACCCAGTACTTC	CASSPSFGETQYF
TRBJ2-7	TRBV29-1	TRBD2	-	TGCAGCGTTGAAGCGGGGGGAGACCACGAGCAGTACTTC	CSVEAGGDHEQYF
TRBJ1-2	TRBV6-5	-	-	TGTGCCAGCAGCCCTACACAGGGCCACTATGGCTACACCTTC	CASSPTQGHYGYTF
TRBJ1-5	TRBV27	-	-	TGTGCCAGCAGGGTCGGCAGCAATCAGCCCCAGCATTTT	CASRVGSNQPQHF
TRBJ1-1	TRBV11-2	-	-	TGTGCCAGCAGCTTAGTGCCCCAGGACAGGAACACTGAAGCTTTCTTT	CASSLVPQDRNTEAFF
TRBJ2-1	TRBV5-4	TRBD1	-	TGTGCCAGCAGCTTCGGGACAGGGAGTAATGAGCAGTTCTTC	CASSFGTGSNEQFF